This T cell receptor beta chain emerged from a study of T-cell memory formation after mild COVID-19. About this clonotype itself: What it recognizes is unknown.

TCRdb reanalysed the 5' RACE reads using MiXCR and keeps one entry per CDR3 protein. The data contain 350,000 or so distinct CDR3 sequences, roughly 13% of them singletons. Study outcomes and limitations: Memory from before infection featured some responding clones, which suggests cross-reactive memory joined.

Sample: PBMCs or a T cell subset sorted from them (not recorded which). The TCR sequence derives from a man aged 18 to 30 who had mild COVID-19 (a few samples of this study predate the infection). Cell type and time point are not known.

CDR3 region: CSARVASYEQYF. In nucleotides, the CDR3 is TGCAGTGCTAGAGTAGCGTCGTACGAGCAGTACTTC. V gene TRBV20-1 combines with J gene TRBJ2-7, with D maybe TRBD2 (5 bases). With 1 base removed from V and 4 bases from J, the gap between germline ends came to 8 bases. CDR3 length: 12 amino acids. CDR1 and CDR2 from the germline V gene are DFQATT and SNEGSKA (reference sequence).